A selection of T cell receptor beta chains follows, all from one sample in a study of blood T cells in healthy people across ages. TCRdb analysed the 5' RACE reads with MiXCR anew, one entry per CDR3 protein. The table records about 1.8 million distinct CDR3 sequences, less than 50% of them present only once. Sequences were obtained from blood. The receptors here all came from a middle-aged woman in good health. Each CDR3 is given with its conserved first and last residue. Each record gives: D gene, clone size, J gene, V gene, CDR3 protein, CDR3 DNA. A D gene is named only where the DNA matches it firmly. The size of a clone is reported for some rows only, either as once, few or many, or as a class for expanded clones.

d_call: TRBD1; clone_size: -; j_call: TRBJ2-6; v_call: TRBV12-3/TRBV12-4; cdr3_aa: CASSPIQGAPGANVLTF; cdr3_nt: TGTGCCAGCAGTCCCATACAGGGGGCGCCAGGGGCCAACGTCCTGACTTTC
d_call: TRBD2; clone_size: -; j_call: TRBJ2-3; v_call: TRBV11-1; cdr3_aa: CASSLAERLAGGTTDTQYF; cdr3_nt: TGTGCCAGCAGCTTAGCGGAAAGGCTAGCGGGGGGTACCACAGATACGCAGTATTTT
d_call: TRBD2; clone_size: -; j_call: TRBJ2-3; v_call: TRBV4-2; cdr3_aa: CASRPSGAGVSDTQYF; cdr3_nt: TGTGCCAGCAGACCCAGTGGAGCGGGGGTATCAGATACGCAGTATTTT
d_call: -; clone_size: -; j_call: TRBJ1-2; v_call: TRBV25-1; cdr3_aa: CASSRAGALYGYTF; cdr3_nt: TGTGCCAGCAGTAGAGCAGGGGCCCTCTATGGCTACACCTTC
d_call: -; clone_size: -; j_call: TRBJ2-5; v_call: TRBV27; cdr3_aa: CASNLSNSETQYF; cdr3_nt: TGTGCCAGCAATTTATCGAACAGTGAGACCCAGTACTTC
d_call: -; clone_size: -; j_call: TRBJ2-5; v_call: TRBV28; cdr3_aa: CASIETTGRETQYF; cdr3_nt: TGTGCCAGCATCGAGACCACCGGTAGAGAGACCCAGTACTTC
d_call: -; clone_size: -; j_call: TRBJ1-2; v_call: TRBV7-9; cdr3_aa: CASSLEPGRHGGYTF; cdr3_nt: TGTGCCAGCAGCTTAGAACCGGGGAGGCACGGGGGCTACACCTTC
d_call: -; clone_size: -; j_call: TRBJ1-2; v_call: TRBV20-1; cdr3_aa: CSASALPGVANYGYTF; cdr3_nt: TGCAGTGCTAGTGCCCTGCCCGGGGTTGCTAACTATGGCTACACCTTC
d_call: -; clone_size: once; j_call: TRBJ1-2; v_call: TRBV6-1; cdr3_aa: CASRGLREGDYGYTF; cdr3_nt: TGTGCCAGCAGGGGACTAAGGGAAGGGGACTATGGCTACACCTTC
d_call: -; clone_size: -; j_call: TRBJ2-3; v_call: TRBV12-3/TRBV12-4; cdr3_aa: CASSPIAGNTDTQYF; cdr3_nt: TGTGCCAGCAGTCCCATTGCAGGGAACACAGATACGCAGTATTTT
d_call: TRBD1; clone_size: once; j_call: TRBJ1-2; v_call: TRBV6-5; cdr3_aa: CASSYRPGGSYGYTF; cdr3_nt: TGTGCCAGCAGTTACAGGCCAGGGGGATCCTATGGCTACACCTTC
d_call: TRBD1; clone_size: few; j_call: TRBJ1-2; v_call: TRBV6-6; cdr3_aa: CASRPGGAYGYTF; cdr3_nt: TGTGCCAGCAGACCAGGGGGCGCCTATGGCTACACCTTC
d_call: -; clone_size: -; j_call: TRBJ2-6; v_call: TRBV7-2; cdr3_aa: CASSLVQGVLSGANVLTF; cdr3_nt: TGTGCCAGCAGCTTAGTGCAGGGTGTCCTGTCTGGGGCCAACGTCCTGACTTTC
d_call: TRBD1; clone_size: -; j_call: TRBJ1-6; v_call: TRBV28; cdr3_aa: CATSRTGTANSPLHF; cdr3_nt: TGTGCCACCTCAAGAACCGGGACAGCTAATTCACCCCTCCACTTT
d_call: -; clone_size: -; j_call: TRBJ2-7; v_call: TRBV7-2; cdr3_aa: CASSPMTGSYEQYF; cdr3_nt: TGTGCCAGCAGCCCTATGACAGGCTCCTACGAGCAGTACTTC
d_call: -; clone_size: -; j_call: TRBJ2-7; v_call: TRBV27; cdr3_aa: CASSDPGTLYEQYF; cdr3_nt: TGTGCCAGCAGTGATCCCGGGACCCTATACGAGCAGTACTTC
d_call: -; clone_size: few; j_call: TRBJ2-7; v_call: TRBV27; cdr3_aa: CASSFAGVGEQYF; cdr3_nt: TGTGCCAGCAGTTTCGCAGGGGTGGGGGAGCAGTACTTC
d_call: -; clone_size: -; j_call: TRBJ1-1; v_call: TRBV24-1; cdr3_aa: CATSGRGHTEAFF; cdr3_nt: TGTGCCACCAGTGGGAGAGGACACACTGAAGCTTTCTTT
d_call: TRBD2; clone_size: -; j_call: TRBJ2-5; v_call: TRBV4-3; cdr3_aa: CASSPSRLAGGGDEQYF; cdr3_nt: TGCGCCAGCAGCCCGTCAAGACTAGCGGGGGGCGGGGATGAGCAGTACTTC
d_call: TRBD1; clone_size: few; j_call: TRBJ1-2; v_call: TRBV10-3; cdr3_aa: CAISKPGTARPYGYTF; cdr3_nt: TGTGCCATCAGCAAACCGGGGACAGCTCGACCGTATGGCTACACCTTC
d_call: -; clone_size: -; j_call: TRBJ1-3; v_call: TRBV4-1; cdr3_aa: CASSQAPRGRTSGNTIYF; cdr3_nt: TGCGCCAGCAGCCAAGCACCAAGGGGGAGAACCTCTGGAAACACCATATATTTT
d_call: -; clone_size: -; j_call: TRBJ2-3; v_call: TRBV27; cdr3_aa: CASSLRGMTQYF; cdr3_nt: TGTGCCAGCAGTTTAAGGGGGATGACGCAGTATTTT
d_call: -; clone_size: -; j_call: TRBJ2-7; v_call: TRBV7-6; cdr3_aa: CASRSGLGEQYF; cdr3_nt: TGTGCCAGCAGGTCAGGGTTGGGCGAGCAGTACTTC
d_call: -; clone_size: -; j_call: TRBJ2-4; v_call: TRBV6-5; cdr3_aa: CATAPAGRRLNIQYF; cdr3_nt: TGTGCCACCGCCCCGGCCGGACGGCGACTAAACATTCAGTACTTC
d_call: -; clone_size: few; j_call: TRBJ2-5; v_call: TRBV5-1; cdr3_aa: CASSLGAGRVIETQYF; cdr3_nt: TGCGCCAGCAGCTTGGGCGCAGGGCGAGTTATAGAGACCCAGTACTTC
d_call: -; clone_size: -; j_call: TRBJ1-2; v_call: TRBV28; cdr3_aa: CASSQLRGSDYGYTF; cdr3_nt: TGTGCCAGCAGTCAACTCAGGGGTTCAGACTATGGCTACACCTTC
d_call: -; clone_size: many; j_call: TRBJ2-1; v_call: TRBV4-2; cdr3_aa: CASSQDRNSYNEQFF; cdr3_nt: TGTGCCAGCAGCCAAGATCGCAACAGTTACAATGAGCAGTTCTTC
d_call: -; clone_size: -; j_call: TRBJ1-6; v_call: TRBV7-2; cdr3_aa: CASSLGPGNSPLHF; cdr3_nt: TGTGCCAGCAGCTTAGGGCCAGGGAATTCACCCCTCCACTTT
d_call: -; clone_size: once; j_call: TRBJ1-6; v_call: TRBV7-9; cdr3_aa: CASSPGTSPYNSPLHF; cdr3_nt: TGTGCCAGCAGCCCCGGGACAAGCCCCTATAATTCACCCCTCCACTTT
d_call: -; clone_size: -; j_call: TRBJ1-3; v_call: TRBV6-6; cdr3_aa: CASSYPSREDTIYF; cdr3_nt: TGTGCCAGCAGTTACCCCTCCCGGGAGGACACCATATATTTT
d_call: TRBD1; clone_size: -; j_call: TRBJ2-7; v_call: TRBV4-2; cdr3_aa: CASSQDTGESYEQYF; cdr3_nt: TGTGCCAGCAGCCAAGATACAGGGGAATCCTACGAGCAGTACTTC
d_call: -; clone_size: many; j_call: TRBJ1-1; v_call: TRBV12-3/TRBV12-4; cdr3_aa: CASSSGPNTEAFF; cdr3_nt: TGTGCCAGCAGCTCCGGTCCTAACACTGAAGCTTTCTTT
d_call: TRBD2; clone_size: -; j_call: TRBJ2-1; v_call: TRBV7-3; cdr3_aa: CASSSSGVGNNEQFF; cdr3_nt: TGTGCCAGCAGCTCTAGCGGGGTAGGGAACAATGAGCAGTTCTTC
d_call: TRBD2; clone_size: few; j_call: TRBJ2-1; v_call: TRBV9; cdr3_aa: CASSVGTSGFEQFF; cdr3_nt: TGTGCCAGCAGCGTAGGGACTAGCGGTTTCGAGCAGTTCTTC
d_call: -; clone_size: few; j_call: TRBJ1-4; v_call: TRBV20-1; cdr3_aa: CSASVTAFIEKLFF; cdr3_nt: TGCAGTGCTAGTGTAACAGCTTTTATTGAAAAACTGTTTTTT
d_call: -; clone_size: few; j_call: TRBJ2-1; v_call: TRBV7-2; cdr3_aa: CASSFPNRAAYNEQFF; cdr3_nt: TGTGCCAGCAGCTTCCCTAATAGGGCGGCCTACAATGAGCAGTTCTTC
d_call: TRBD1; clone_size: -; j_call: TRBJ2-5; v_call: TRBV19; cdr3_aa: CATNRPGQGETQYF; cdr3_nt: TGTGCCACCAACCGCCCAGGACAGGGGGAGACCCAGTACTTC
d_call: -; clone_size: -; j_call: TRBJ1-2; v_call: TRBV29-1; cdr3_aa: CSAGTVYYGYTF; cdr3_nt: TGCAGCGCCGGGACTGTTTACTATGGCTACACCTTC
d_call: -; clone_size: few; j_call: TRBJ1-2; v_call: TRBV20-1; cdr3_aa: CSARNTRGAYGYTF; cdr3_nt: TGCAGTGCTAGAAACACCAGGGGAGCCTATGGCTACACCTTC
d_call: -; clone_size: few; j_call: TRBJ2-7; v_call: TRBV29-1; cdr3_aa: CSVKTIVDYEQYF; cdr3_nt: TGCAGCGTCAAGACTATCGTCGATTACGAGCAGTACTTC
d_call: -; clone_size: -; j_call: TRBJ2-7; v_call: TRBV27; cdr3_aa: CANSPRGSYEQYF; cdr3_nt: TGTGCCAACAGTCCCAGGGGCTCCTACGAGCAGTACTTC
d_call: -; clone_size: -; j_call: TRBJ2-6; v_call: TRBV21-1; cdr3_aa: CASSKFPVLPPHSGANVLTF; cdr3_nt: TGTGCCAGCAGCAAATTCCCTGTACTCCCCCCACACTCTGGGGCCAACGTCCTGACTTTC
d_call: -; clone_size: few; j_call: TRBJ1-1; v_call: TRBV20-1; cdr3_aa: CSARGRGDTEAFF; cdr3_nt: TGCAGTGCTAGAGGTAGGGGGGACACTGAAGCTTTCTTT
d_call: -; clone_size: -; j_call: TRBJ2-3; v_call: TRBV6-1; cdr3_aa: CASSEVGRPSTDTQYF; cdr3_nt: TGTGCCAGCAGTGAAGTTGGCCGCCCTAGCACAGATACGCAGTATTTT
d_call: TRBD1; clone_size: -; j_call: TRBJ2-6; v_call: TRBV18; cdr3_aa: CASAPGQPRRWANVLTF; cdr3_nt: TGTGCCAGCGCGCCGGGACAGCCTAGGAGGTGGGCCAACGTCCTGACTTTC
d_call: -; clone_size: few; j_call: TRBJ2-5; v_call: TRBV7-2; cdr3_aa: CASSSGGGGAIAQYF; cdr3_nt: TGTGCCAGCAGCTCAGGGGGCGGGGGGGCTATCGCCCAGTACTTC
d_call: TRBD2; clone_size: -; j_call: TRBJ2-3; v_call: TRBV6-6; cdr3_aa: CASSYSGSGGATDTQYF; cdr3_nt: TGTGCCAGCAGTTACTCGGGCAGCGGGGGGGCTACAGATACACAGTATTTT
d_call: -; clone_size: -; j_call: TRBJ2-5; v_call: TRBV20-1; cdr3_aa: CSAEQGGETQYF; cdr3_nt: TGCAGTGCTGAACAGGGTGGGGAGACCCAGTACTTC